This T cell receptor beta chain was obtained from a study of T cell repertoires in cytomegalovirus infection. Across the study: Public TCR beta signatures were indicative of both CMV infection and a matching HLA type. Overall study results and limits: Cumulative public TCR beta family frequency identified CMV carriers with the relevant HLA. HLA-C-restricted CMV clonotypes gave the most frequent clonotype in two of eight donors.

This clonotype was counted ten times or more. The antigen remains undetermined. One end of the junction fails to match germline, which may point to a read error. This CDR3 is 13 amino acids long. Germline V gene data show CDR1 as SGHDN and CDR2 as FVKESK. TCRdb re-called the reads with MiXCR, one entry per CDR3 protein. The data show about 140,000 distinct CDR3 sequences, roughly 6.5% seen once. The sample taken for sequencing was PBMCs. V usage is TRBV14 and J usage is TRBJ2-1; maybe TRBD1 (5 bases). This sequence was found in a human donor in good health (CMV status not recorded). Some clones in this sample may be carry-over from other donors' samples. In DNA, the CDR3 is TGTGCCAGCAGCCAAGATCCCCAGGGAAAGGCCCTCTTC. Translation: CASSQDPQGKALF.